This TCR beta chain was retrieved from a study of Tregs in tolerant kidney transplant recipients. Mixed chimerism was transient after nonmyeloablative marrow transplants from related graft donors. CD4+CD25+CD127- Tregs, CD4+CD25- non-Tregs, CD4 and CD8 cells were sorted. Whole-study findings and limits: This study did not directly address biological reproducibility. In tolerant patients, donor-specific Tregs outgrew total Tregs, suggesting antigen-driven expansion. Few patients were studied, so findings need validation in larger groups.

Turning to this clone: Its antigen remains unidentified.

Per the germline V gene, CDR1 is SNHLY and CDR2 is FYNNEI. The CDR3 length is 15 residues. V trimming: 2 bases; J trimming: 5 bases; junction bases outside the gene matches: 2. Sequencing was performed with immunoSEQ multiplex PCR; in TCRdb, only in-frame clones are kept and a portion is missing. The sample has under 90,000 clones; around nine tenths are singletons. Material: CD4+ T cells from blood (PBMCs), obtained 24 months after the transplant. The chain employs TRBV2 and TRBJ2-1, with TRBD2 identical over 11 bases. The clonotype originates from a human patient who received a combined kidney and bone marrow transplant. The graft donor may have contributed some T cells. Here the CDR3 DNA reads TGTGCCAGCAGTGAAAGACTAGCGGGGAACAATGAGCAGTTCTTC. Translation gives CASSERLAGNNEQFF.